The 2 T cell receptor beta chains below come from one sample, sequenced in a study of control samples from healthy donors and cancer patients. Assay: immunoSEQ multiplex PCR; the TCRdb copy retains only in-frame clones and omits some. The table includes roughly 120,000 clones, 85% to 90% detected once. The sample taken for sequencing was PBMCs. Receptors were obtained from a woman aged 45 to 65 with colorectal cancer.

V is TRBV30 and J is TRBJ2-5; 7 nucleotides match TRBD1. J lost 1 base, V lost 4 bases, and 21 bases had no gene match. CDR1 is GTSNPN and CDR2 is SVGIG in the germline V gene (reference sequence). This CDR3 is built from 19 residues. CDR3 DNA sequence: TGTGCCTGGATCCGGACAGGAAGCTGGGACGCTGAAGGCCAAGAGACCCAGTACTTC. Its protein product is CAWIRTGSWDAEGQETQYF.

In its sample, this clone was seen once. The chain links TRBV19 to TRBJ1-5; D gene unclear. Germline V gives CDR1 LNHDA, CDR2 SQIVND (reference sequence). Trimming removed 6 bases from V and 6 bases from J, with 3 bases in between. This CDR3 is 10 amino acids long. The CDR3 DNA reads TGTGCCAGTAGGCTTCAGCCCCAGCATTTT. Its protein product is CASRLQPQHF.